The T cell receptor (beta chain) under discussion was sequenced for a study of blood T cell repertoires in COVID-19. Study details: The United States, Italy and Spain supplied acute and convalescent COVID-19 samples. T cells, B-cell-depleted T cells, or PBMCs provided the cDNA or gDNA that served as material.

The CDR3 length is 14 residues. V lost 2 bases to trimming and J lost 3 bases, with 10 bases between them. CDR1 KGHSH and CDR2 LQKENI come from the germline V gene. Seattle's enrolled individuals joined amid active infection and were then monitored longitudinally. Per the authors' pipeline: It was from reference gene primer amplification that nucleated cell counts were estimated. Profiling relied on immunoSEQ multiplex PCR, and the TCRdb table lists in-frame clones only, not all of them. V, J and clone size were drawn from that table, and D and trimming were deduced from the DNA. The sample records around 160,000 clones, just over 90% being singletons.

The clonotype originates from a woman in her sixties or seventies with COVID-19, enrolled during active disease. Input material: peripheral blood. The rearrangement links TRBV18 to TRBJ1-2, with D tentatively TRBD1 (6 bases). The CDR3 DNA follows: TGTGCCAGCTCACCAACGGGGGGCTACTATGGCTACACCTTC. It is translated as CASSPTGGYYGYTF.